A single sample gave rise to the 6 T cell receptor beta chains below, sequenced in a study of T cell repertoires in cytomegalovirus infection. TCRdb redid the calling of the reads with MiXCR, one entry per CDR3 protein. This table has roughly 150,000 distinct CDR3 sequences, about 20% appearing once. The sequencing input was PBMCs. These receptors were obtained from a human donor in good health (CMV status not recorded). Some clones in this sample may be carry-over from other donors' samples.

This clonotype was observed a few times. The rearrangement joins TRBV6-1 to TRBJ2-7; D gene ambiguous. The V end lost 4 bases, the J end lost 4 bases, and 11 bases lay between the germline ends. Germline CDR1 is MNHNS and CDR2 is SASEGT. CDR3 length: 13 residues. The CDR3: CASSVEQTYEQYF. The CDR3 DNA reads TGTGCCAGCAGTGTAGAACAGACGTACGAGCAGTACTTC.

The chain is built from TRBV5-1 and TRBJ2-7, with TRBD1 identical over 8 bases. CDR3 length equals 15 residues. J lost 2 bases, V lost 4 bases, and 8 bases had no gene match. Germline V CDR1 and CDR2: SGHRS, YFSETQ. In DNA form, the CDR3 reads TGCGCCAGCAGCAAACAGACAGGGGTCACCTACGAGCAGTACTTC. Its protein product is CASSKQTGVTYEQYF.

The chain links TRBV28 to TRBJ2-7; D is unresolved. This CDR3 has 12 residues. Looked up from germline, CDR1 is MDHEN and CDR2 is SYDVKM. The V and J ends lost 3 bases and 3 bases respectively, with 6 bases between them. The CDR3 region has the DNA TGTGCCAGCAGTTTCGGCAGCTACGAGCAGTACTTC. Amino acids: CASSFGSYEQYF.

This chain links TRBV7-8 with TRBJ1-5, with D unclear. Trimming pared 1 base from V and 1 base from J, leaving 5 bases between. The V gene's germline CDR1 is SGHVS and CDR2 FQNEAQ. This CDR3 comprises 14 residues. DNA of the CDR3: TGTGCCAGCAGCTTAGGGTGGAGCAATCAGCCCCAGCATTTT. Its translation is CASSLGWSNQPQHF.

This clonotype was picked up a small number of times. J is TRBJ2-5 and V is TRBV7-6, with 8 bases identical to TRBD1. Germline CDR1 SGHVS, CDR2 FNYEAQ. The V and J ends lost 1 base and 5 bases, in that order; junction bases with no gene match: 3. CDR3 size: 14 residues. The DNA for the CDR3 is TGTGCCAGCAGCTTAGGGACAGGGATGGAGACCCAGTACTTC. The encoded protein is CASSLGTGMETQYF.

This sequence joins TRBV7-2 and TRBJ1-1; 8 nucleotides align to TRBD1. Germline V gives CDR1 SGHTA, CDR2 FQGNSA. This CDR3 has 15 amino acids. J gave up 0 bases and V 4 bases, and 4 bases lay outside the gene matches. The chain's CDR3 is CASSSSGGLNTEAFF. CDR3 bases: TGTGCCAGCAGCTCATCAGGGGGCCTGAACACTGAAGCTTTCTTT.